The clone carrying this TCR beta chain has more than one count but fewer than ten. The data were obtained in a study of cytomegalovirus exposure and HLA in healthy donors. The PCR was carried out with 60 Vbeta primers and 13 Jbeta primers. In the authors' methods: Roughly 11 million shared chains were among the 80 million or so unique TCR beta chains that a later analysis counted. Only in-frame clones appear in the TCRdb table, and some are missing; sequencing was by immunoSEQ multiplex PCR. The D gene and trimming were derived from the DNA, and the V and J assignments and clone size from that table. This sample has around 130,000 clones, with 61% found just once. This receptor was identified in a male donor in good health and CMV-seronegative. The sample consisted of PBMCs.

CDR3 in amino acids: CASSRGGATADTQYF. The CDR3 DNA follows: TGTGCCAGCAGCCGCGGGGGGGCCACGGCAGATACGCAGTATTTT. The rearrangement uses TRBV5-4 and TRBJ2-3; 9 bases align to TRBD2. V shed 4 bases, J shed 4 bases, and the junction held 7 bases outside the gene matches. CDR1 SGHNT and CDR2 YYREEE come from the germline V gene (reference sequence). The CDR3 sequence is 15 residues long.